These T cell receptor beta chains were read from a single sample in a study of long-term antiretroviral therapy in people with HIV. Here immunoSEQ multiplex PCR was the method, and the copy in TCRdb shows in-frame clones only, minus some. The sample holds about 25,000 clones, roughly 83% seen once. Sequenced material: unsorted PBMCs, taken 0.7 years before starting antiretroviral therapy. The receptor source for this set is a man aged 30-40 years with HIV. The CDR3 runs from the conserved cysteine through the conserved F or W. The D gene is left open where the match is weak. Where a row states a size, it is once, few, many or the class of an expanded clone; other rows omit it.

v_call	j_call	clone_size	d_call	cdr3_aa	cdr3_nt
TRBV9	TRBJ1-4	.	.	CASSVYPKATNEKLFF	TGTGCCAGCAGCGTATACCCAAAGGCGACTAATGAAAAACTGTTTTTT
TRBV5-5	TRBJ1-2	few	.	CASSLRGAGNYGYTF	TGTGCCAGCAGCTTGAGGGGGGCCGGAAACTATGGCTACACCTTC
TRBV4-3	TRBJ2-2	.	.	CASSPYRVGELFF	TGCGCCAGCAGCCCTTACAGGGTCGGGGAGCTGTTTTTT
TRBV21-1	TRBJ2-2	.	.	CASSKRRRRTEGGALGGELFF	TGTGCCAGCAGCAAAAGAAGACGCCGGACAGAAGGGGGGGCCCTGGGCGGGGAGCTGTTTTTT
TRBV19	TRBJ2-3	.	.	CASSIRPAGIATDTQYF	TGTGCCAGTAGTATTCGGCCGGCAGGGATCGCCACAGATACGCAGTATTTT
TRBV29-1	TRBJ1-1	.	.	CSVGPEAFF	TGCAGCGTTGGACCAGAAGCTTTCTTT
TRBV28	TRBJ2-1	.	.	CASTKTGSYNEQFF	TGTGCCAGCACGAAGACGGGCTCCTACAATGAGCAGTTCTTC
TRBV7-9	TRBJ1-6	.	.	CASTQSRDSPLHF	TGTGCCAGCACCCAGTCGCGGGATTCACCCCTCCACTTT
TRBV13	TRBJ1-6	.	TRBD1	CASSSGTGGRNSPLHF	TGTGCCAGCAGCTCGGGGACAGGGGGAAGGAATTCACCCCTCCACTTT
TRBV7-2	TRBJ2-7	.	.	CASSPGTPLSYEQYF	TGTGCCAGCAGCCCCGGGACACCCCTCTCCTACGAGCAGTACTTC
TRBV30	TRBJ2-2	medium-sized	.	CAWSGLDTFNTGELFF	TGTGCCTGGAGTGGCCTGGACACATTTAACACCGGGGAGCTGTTTTTT
TRBV4-1	TRBJ2-7	.	.	CASSQDRSYEQYF	TGCGCCAGCAGCCAAGATCGGTCCTACGAGCAGTACTTC
TRBV28	TRBJ2-7	.	.	CASSLLTVPYEQYF	TGTGCCAGCAGTTTATTGACTGTACCCTACGAGCAGTACTTC
TRBV7-2	TRBJ1-2	.	.	CASSLAAGLSYTF	TGTGCCAGCAGCTTAGCGGCAGGGTTGAGCTACACCTTC
TRBV6-1	TRBJ1-2	.	TRBD1	CASSEALGGYGYTF	TGTGCCAGCAGTGAAGCTCTAGGGGGCTACGGCTACACCTTC
TRBV7-3	TRBJ2-3	.	.	CASSFRVTDTQYF	TGTGCCAGCAGCTTCAGGGTTACAGATACGCAGTATTTT
TRBV30	TRBJ2-2	.	TRBD1	CAGTVTGELFF	TGTGCCGGGACAGTCACCGGGGAGCTGTTTTTT
TRBV5-1	TRBJ1-1	.	.	CASSLAEGRGNTEAFF	TGCGCCAGCAGCTTGGCGGAGGGTAGGGGGAACACTGAAGCTTTCTTT
TRBV5-8	TRBJ1-3	few	TRBD1	CASSLGDRDGNTIYF	TGTGCCAGCAGCCTCGGGGACAGGGATGGAAACACCATATATTTT
TRBV4-1	TRBJ2-7	.	TRBD1	CASSQGPPGTGKGYEQYF	TGCGCCAGCAGCCAAGGGCCTCCCGGGACAGGGAAGGGCTACGAGCAGTACTTC